The 32 T cell receptor beta chains presented below share a single source sample, sequenced in a study of T cell repertoires in cytomegalovirus infection. No antigen has been identified for these receptors. TCRdb reanalysed the reads using MiXCR and keeps one entry per CDR3 protein. The table lists about 140,000 distinct CDR3 sequences, 32% of them singletons. Source: CD8+ T cells from cultured PBMCs, taken from culture after CMV antigen stimulation. These receptors originate from a human donor in good health (CMV status not recorded). Some clones in this sample may be carry-over from other donors' samples.

The chain employs TRBV7-9 and TRBJ2-3; TRBD1 or TRBD2 may be the D gene (5 bases each). V lost 3 bases to trimming and J lost 6 bases, with 13 bases between them. Germline loops: CDR1 SEHNR, CDR2 FQNEAQ (reference sequence). There are 14 residues in the CDR3. CDR3 nucleotide sequence: TGTGCCAGCAGCTTGGGGACCCCAGGCGATACGCAGTATTTT. This sequence encodes CASSLGTPGDTQYF. Variable domain in full (rest from reference TRBV7-9 and TRBJ2-3): DTGVSQNPRHKITKRGQNVTFRCDPISEHNRLYWYRQTLGQGPEFLTYFQNEAQLEKSRLLSDRFSAERPKGSFSTLEIQRTEQGDSAMYLCASSLGTPGDTQYFGPGTRLTVL.

The CDR3 coding sequence is TGTGCCAGCAGACATGGACTAAGCGGGACTACCTCCTACAATGAGCAGTTCTTC. Translated, it gives CASRHGLSGTTSYNEQFF. This chain joins TRBV12-3 or TRBV12-4 and TRBJ2-1, with 7 bases identical to TRBD2. The CDR3 loop spans 18 amino acids. The trim removed 6 bases at V and 0 bases at J, leaving 14 bases unmatched.

Notes on this clonotype: A much larger clone differs by one base, so this may be a read error. V usage is TRBV5-4 and J usage is TRBJ1-2; D gene ambiguous. The CDR3 length is 14 residues. V gave up 0 bases and J gave up 4 bases, with 10 bases separating them. Germline V CDR1 and CDR2: SGHNT, YYREEE (reference sequence). The CDR3 DNA sequence: TGTGCCAGCAGCTTGGTCAACTTCGTCTATGGCTACACCTTC. Protein sequence: CASSLVNFVYGYTF.

This sequence joins TRBV5-1 and TRBJ2-6; a possible D gene is TRBD1 (5 bases). Per germline, CDR1 SGHRS and CDR2 YFSETQ. V lost 5 bases to trimming and J lost 0 bases, with 9 bases between them. The CDR3 contains 15 residues. The CDR3 reads CASRQGDSGANVLTF. In DNA form, the CDR3 reads TGCGCCAGCAGACAAGGGGACTCTGGGGCCAACGTCCTGACTTTC.

This clonotype was counted a few times. The chain recombines TRBV4-1 with TRBJ1-3; D ambiguous. V shed 3 bases and J shed 3 bases, with 9 bases lying between them. CDR3 size: 14 residues. Germline V gives CDR1 MGHRA, CDR2 YSYEKL. The DNA for the CDR3 is TGCGCCAGCAGCCATCTCAGTGGTGGAAACACCATATATTTT. This translates into CASSHLSGGNTIYF.

This rearrangement joins TRBV19 to TRBJ1-1; D uncertain. The CDR3 totals 15 residues. Germline V lookup: CDR1 LNHDA, CDR2 SQIVND (reference sequence). Trimming shortened V by 5 bases and J by 0 bases, and 13 bases separated the two germline ends. Here the CDR3 reads CASSRDLYMNTEAFF. For the CDR3, the DNA is TGTGCCAGTAGTCGAGACCTGTATATGAACACTGAAGCTTTCTTT.

The V gene is TRBV12-3 or TRBV12-4, the J gene TRBJ2-3, with 14 bases aligning to TRBD2. Trimming took 5 bases from V and 4 from J; bases not matched to a gene: 8. The CDR3 runs to 17 residues. CDR3 nucleotide sequence: TGTGCCAGCAGTATCCAGACTAGCGGGGGGGCGGCAGATACGCAGTATTTT. This sequence encodes CASSIQTSGGAADTQYF.

This clonotype was counted a few times. V usage is TRBV6-6 and J usage is TRBJ2-1, with D perhaps TRBD2 (5 bases). CDR3 length equals 12 residues. Germline V CDR1 and CDR2: MNHNY, SVGAGI (reference sequence). The V and J ends lost 8 bases and 6 bases respectively, with 11 bases between them. Written as DNA, the CDR3 is TGTGCCAGCCGGGAAGGTGGCAATGAGCAGTTCTTC. It codes for CASREGGNEQFF.

In its sample, this clonotype was seen a few times. The chain carries TRBV12-3 or TRBV12-4 and TRBJ2-7, with TRBD2 as a possible D gene (6 bases). The CDR3 sequence is 13 residues long. Trimming took off 10 bases at V and 3 bases at J, with 16 bases between the two ends. This CDR3 reads CATGTGTFYEQYF. In DNA, the CDR3 is TGTGCCACCGGGACCGGGACTTTCTACGAGCAGTACTTC.

This clonotype was detected only a few times. This sequence joins TRBV14 and TRBJ2-1; the match to TRBD2 covers 13 bases. This CDR3 region has 17 residues. The germline V gene encodes CDR1 SGHDN and CDR2 FVKESK. V lost 0 bases and J lost 9; bases outside the gene matches: 8. The chain's CDR3 is CASSQDSGGTSGIEQFF. CDR3 in DNA: TGTGCCAGCAGCCAAGATAGTGGTGGGACTAGCGGGATTGAGCAGTTCTTC.

The V and J genes are TRBV19 and TRBJ2-5; 12 bases fit TRBD2. The CDR3 runs to 16 residues. Germline values: CDR1 LNHDA, CDR2 SQIVND (reference sequence). V was pared by 5 bases and J by 4 bases, with 8 bases of the junction left unmatched. CDR3: CASSPSGGALGETQYF. Written as DNA, the CDR3 is TGTGCCAGTAGTCCTAGCGGGGGGGCCTTGGGAGAGACCCAGTACTTC.

Remarks on this clonotype: This may stem from a read error, because a much larger clone lies one nucleotide away. The CDR3 DNA follows: TGTGCCAGCAGCCTAGGGACTATGAGCACAGATACGCAGCATTTT. This translates into CASSLGTMSTDTQHF. The chain is built from TRBV7-2 and TRBJ2-3; possibly TRBD1 for D (5 bases). The J call may be incorrect, as the DNA end agrees better with TRBJ1-5. Germline V gives CDR1 SGHTA, CDR2 FQGNSA. The CDR3 is 15 amino acids.

This clonotype was seen ten or more times. The chain employs TRBV6-6 and TRBJ1-5, with D maybe TRBD1 (6 bases). Trimming cost V 2 bases and J 1 base, with 18 bases left between them. The CDR3 sequence is 18 residues long. Germline CDR1 is MNHNY and CDR2 is SVGAGI (reference sequence). The CDR3 coding sequence is TGTGCCAGCAGTTACACCTACAGGGAGGTTTGGAGCAATCAGCCCCAGCATTTT. Encoded protein: CASSYTYREVWSNQPQHF.

This chain joins TRBV2 and TRBJ1-2; D is uncertain. There are 13 residues in the CDR3. Deletions cut 6 bases from V and 2 bases from J, with 10 bases between. Per the germline V gene, CDR1 is SNHLY and CDR2 is FYNNEI. CDR3 in amino acids: CASRGVPNYGYTF. The CDR3 DNA reads as TGTGCCAGCAGGGGTGTCCCGAACTATGGCTACACCTTC.

J is TRBJ1-6 and V is TRBV13; 8 bases are a match to TRBD1. The CDR3 has 15 residues. In germline, CDR1 is PRHDT, CDR2 FYEKMQ (reference sequence). Losses at the gene ends were 5 bases for V and 9 bases for J; bases not matched to a gene: 9. This CDR3 is CASSTDRVDGSPLHF. CDR3 bases: TGTGCCAGCAGCACGGACAGGGTAGATGGTTCACCCCTCCACTTT.

This clonotype came up many times. DNA of the CDR3: TGTGCCATCGGGGCCGTCGGGACAGGGCTCTCACCCCTCCACTTT. It codes for CAIGAVGTGLSPLHF. V is TRBV10-3 and J is TRBJ1-6; 9 positions match TRBD1. J was trimmed by 10 bases and V by 8 bases; bases with no gene match: 12. The CDR3 has 15 residues. CDR1 and CDR2 from the germline V gene are ENHRY and SYGVKD.

This rearrangement joins TRBV7-8 to TRBJ2-2; 12 bases align to TRBD2. Germline CDR1 and CDR2: SGHVS and FQNEAQ. The J segment lost 5 bases and the V segment lost 5 bases, leaving 6 bases of the junction unmatched. The CDR3 covers 16 residues. This CDR3 is CASSIRTSGVTGELFF. The CDR3 DNA follows: TGTGCCAGCAGCATTAGGACTAGCGGGGTGACCGGGGAGCTGTTTTTT. The variable domain in full, with the rest retrieved from reference TRBV7-8 and TRBJ2-2, is GAGVSQSPRYKVAKRGQDVALRCDPISGHVSLFWYQQALGQGPEFLTYFQNEAQLDKSGLPSDRFFAERPEGSVSTLKIQRTQQEDSAVYLCASSIRTSGVTGELFFGEGSRLTVL.

Only a few counts were recorded for this clonotype. This chain connects TRBV7-3 to TRBJ2-3; 10 bases are a match to TRBD2. The CDR3 has 15 residues. With V trimmed by 3 bases and J by 2 bases, 2 bases remained unmatched. CDR1 and CDR2 from the germline V gene are SGHTA and FQGTGA. The DNA of the CDR3 is TGTGCCAGCAGCTTCGGACTAGCGGACACAGATACGCAGTATTTT. Amino acid sequence: CASSFGLADTDTQYF.

J is TRBJ2-1 and V is TRBV28; the D is unclear. The CDR3 length is 15 residues. Trimming took 5 bases from V and 0 from J, leaving 11 bases between them. Germline V gene lookup returns CDR1 MDHEN and CDR2 SYDVKM. CDR3 sequence: CASSILRASYNEQFF. The CDR3 DNA is TGTGCCAGCAGTATACTCCGGGCCTCCTACAATGAGCAGTTCTTC.

The gene calls are TRBV6-1 and TRBJ1-2; perhaps TRBD1 as D (6 bases). Germline CDR1 MNHNS, CDR2 SASEGT. V lost 5 bases and J 4 bases, leaving 20 bases between the germline ends. This CDR3 is 16 amino acids long. The CDR3 region is CASSKTPGDLAYGYTF. In nucleotides, the CDR3 is TGTGCCAGCAGTAAAACCCCAGGGGACCTAGCCTATGGCTACACCTTC.

This clonotype was counted only a few times. The chain is built from TRBV28 and TRBJ2-3; 7 bases align to TRBD2. The J segment lost 2 bases and the V segment lost 3 bases, leaving 2 bases of the junction unmatched. Germline assignment: CDR1 MDHEN and CDR2 SYDVKM. This CDR3 contains 14 residues. Here the CDR3 DNA reads TGTGCCAGCAGTTTCGGGACTACCACAGATACGCAGTATTTT. Translation gives CASSFGTTTDTQYF.

A few counts support this clonotype. This chain joins TRBV2 and TRBJ2-5; TRBD2 matches at 13 bases. V gave up 6 bases and J gave up 3 bases; unmatched junction bases: 7. Germline assignment: CDR1 SNHLY and CDR2 FYNNEI. The CDR3 spans 16 residues. CDR3 amino acids: CASRSTGLAGKETQYF. The CDR3 DNA reads as TGTGCCAGCAGGTCAACGGGACTAGCGGGGAAAGAGACCCAGTACTTC.

This clonotype appeared a few times. The chain uses TRBV20-1 and TRBJ1-1; 7 nucleotides match TRBD1. Germline V gene sequence: CDR1 DFQATT, CDR2 SNEGSKA (reference sequence). J was trimmed by 0 bases and V by 6 bases; bases with no gene match: 16. The CDR3 sequence is 17 residues long. The CDR3 here is CSARGGQLVGLNTEAFF. The CDR3 nucleotides are TGCAGTGCCCGCGGGGGACAGCTGGTTGGGTTGAACACTGAAGCTTTCTTT.

The CDR3 loop is CASREGTVYNEQFF. The CDR3 DNA follows: TGTGCCAGCAGGGAAGGGACAGTATACAATGAGCAGTTCTTC. The rearrangement links TRBV7-6 to TRBJ2-1; TRBD1 aligns across 7 bases. The CDR3 is 14 residues long. The V and J ends lost 6 bases and 4 bases, in that order; junction bases with no gene match: 6. In germline, CDR1 is SGHVS, CDR2 FNYEAQ.

The sample holds a few counts of this clonotype. The chain carries TRBV7-6 and TRBJ2-1; weak D call: TRBD2 (6 bases). CDR3 length equals 15 residues. Germline CDR1 SGHVS, CDR2 FNYEAQ. The V end was cut by 2 bases, the J end by 4 bases, with 12 bases between. CDR3 DNA: TGTGCCAGCAGCTTACGTAGACTAGATTACAATGAGCAGTTCTTC. It translates to CASSLRRLDYNEQFF.

By sample fraction, this clonotype is large. The rearrangement joins TRBV7-2 to TRBJ1-1; tentative D call: TRBD1 (5 bases). From germline, CDR1 is SGHTA and CDR2 FQGNSA. The CDR3 covers 14 residues. Trimming shortened V by 5 bases and J by 10 bases, and 20 bases separated the two germline ends. The CDR3 region has the DNA TGTGCCAGCAGCCGGGACGAGGGGCCCAGGGTAGCTTTCTTT. Translation: CASSRDEGPRVAFF.

In the case of this clonotype: Germline is not matched at one junction end, which may reflect a read error. V is TRBV5-3 and J is TRBJ1-1; no clear D gene. TRBV5-3 is labeled an ORF, and its function is uncertain. The CDR3 is 13 residues long. CDR3 region: CASSLSSTTEAFF. In DNA, the CDR3 is TGTGCCAGCAGCTTGTCCAGCACGACTGAAGCTTTCTTT.

The V call is TRBV2, the J call TRBJ2-7; D unclear. The V gene's germline CDR1 is SNHLY and CDR2 FYNNEI. The CDR3 length is 13 residues. Trimming removed 3 bases from V and 2 bases from J, with 8 bases in between. DNA for the CDR3: TGTGCCAGCAGTGAGTACAGAGCCTACGAGCAGTACTTC. Protein product: CASSEYRAYEQYF.

The chain links TRBV7-2 to TRBJ2-1; D may be TRBD1 (5 bases). V was trimmed by 5 bases and J by 7 bases, leaving 12 bases between them. The germline gives CDR1 SGHTA, CDR2 FQGNSA. This CDR3 is built from 13 residues. This CDR3 reads CASSPSKGNEQFF. Here the CDR3 DNA reads TGTGCCAGCAGCCCCTCTAAGGGGAATGAGCAGTTCTTC.

This clonotype was observed at least ten times. This chain joins TRBV27 and TRBJ2-3; TRBD2 agrees at 9 bases. The germline gives CDR1 MNHEY, CDR2 SMNVEV (reference sequence). The CDR3 runs 15 residues. Trimming took 3 bases from V and 6 from J; bases not matched to a gene: 7. CDR3 loop: CASSFLAGVDDTQYF. CDR3 nucleotides: TGTGCCAGCAGTTTTTTAGCGGGGGTAGATGATACGCAGTATTTT.

The chain uses TRBV7-9 and TRBJ1-5; D might be TRBD1 (5 bases). V gave up 5 bases and J gave up 4 bases, with 12 bases separating them. The CDR3 consists of 14 residues. Germline assignment: CDR1 SEHNR and CDR2 FQNEAQ (reference sequence). The chain's CDR3 is CASSRKGPNQPQHF. The CDR3 nucleotides are TGTGCCAGCAGCCGCAAGGGACCTAATCAGCCCCAGCATTTT.

The chain links TRBV19 to TRBJ2-6; D possibly uses TRBD1 or TRBD2 (5 bases each). The ends were cut back, 3 bases at V and 2 bases at J, with 8 bases in the middle. CDR1 is LNHDA, CDR2 SQIVND, per germline (reference sequence). The CDR3 runs 15 residues. The CDR3 loop is CASSMGVAGANVLTF. Here the CDR3 DNA reads TGTGCCAGTAGTATGGGGGTAGCTGGGGCCAACGTCCTGACTTTC.